Given below is one TCR beta chain in context. Its antigen is unknown. The CDR3 sequence is 16 residues long. Trimming cost V 1 base and J 2 bases; bases outside gene matches: 8. CDR1 is MGHRA and CDR2 is YSYEKL in the germline V gene. These data originate in a study of brain T cells in children with intractable seizures. Whole-study findings and limits: Patients' HCMV serostatus was unknown; virus specificity rests on CDR3 similarity alone.

The method was immunoSEQ multiplex PCR; TCRdb's version includes in-frame clones alone and lacks a portion of them. This repertoire shows hundreds of thousands of clones, roughly 92% found once; its top ten account for 5% to 7%. Time point defined: blood from clinic visit 5 months post-surgery; TSC patient then seizure free. The chain uses TRBV4-1 and TRBJ2-7, with 7 nucleotides matching TRBD1. The source of this sequence is a boy less than two years old with tuberous sclerosis and intractable seizures. This specimen consisted of peripheral blood, obtained less than 6 months after surgery. The CDR3: CASSQVRGPLPYEQYF. CDR3 DNA sequence: TGCGCCAGCAGCCAAGTGAGGGGGCCTCTCCCCTACGAGCAGTACTTC.